Listed here are 5 T cell receptor beta chains from one sample, sequenced in a study of T cells in Graves' hyperthyroidism and ophthalmopathy. TCR beta CDR3 regions were amplified from RNA. The primer set for the first-round RT-PCR of the TCR CDR3 was HTBI. From the multiplex PCR reads, TCRdb called clonotypes with MiXCR, one entry per CDR3 protein. The table lists fewer than 300,000 distinct CDR3 sequences, 25% to 30% of them singletons, with around 30% in the top ten. The specimen was blood. The source of these receptors is a man between 40 and 49 years old with Graves' hyperthyroidism that later progressed to Graves' ophthalmopathy.

This sequence joins TRBV6-1 and TRBJ1-2, with 11 bases identical to TRBD1. Looked up from germline, CDR1 is MNHNS and CDR2 is SASEGT. V dropped 3 bases and J dropped 2; count of bases not matched to a gene: 5. The CDR3 extends over 16 amino acids. CDR3 sequence (DNA): TGTGCCAGCAGTGATCTAGGGACAGGGGGAAACTATGGCTACACCTTC. Translated: CASSDLGTGGNYGYTF.

The chain couples TRBV3-1 to TRBJ1-3, with D unclear. The germline V gene encodes CDR1 LGHDT and CDR2 YNNKEL (reference sequence). The CDR3 runs to 12 residues. With 6 bases removed from V and 0 bases from J, the gap between germline ends came to 3 bases. The CDR3 protein is CASRNSGNTIYF. The CDR3 bases are TGTGCCAGCAGGAACTCTGGAAACACCATATATTTT.

Ten or more counts support this clonotype. This chain connects TRBV10-1 to TRBJ2-5, with D unresolved. Trimming removed 5 bases at V and 1 base at J, with 8 bases between. CDR3 length: 13 amino acids. Germline V gene data show CDR1 as WNHNN and CDR2 as SYGVQD (reference sequence). DNA of the CDR3: TGCGCCAGCAGTCGGCAGGCCCAAGAGACCCAGTACTTC. Amino acid sequence: CASSRQAQETQYF.

This clonotype came up many times. The chain joins TRBV20-1 to TRBJ2-7; D unresolved. In germline, CDR1 is DFQATT, CDR2 SNEGSKA (reference sequence). V lost 1 base to trimming and J lost 3 bases, with 16 bases between them. The CDR3 spans 15 residues. The CDR3 DNA reads TGCAGTGCTAGAGGTTTGAGGTCGGGCCTCTACGAGCAGTACTTC. It yields the protein CSARGLRSGLYEQYF.

This chain links TRBV28 with TRBJ2-5; D possibly corresponds to TRBD2 (5 bases). Germline V gene lookup returns CDR1 MDHEN and CDR2 SYDVKM. Trimming removed 3 bases from V and 5 bases from J, with 10 bases in between. The CDR3 is made up of 13 amino acids. CDR3 in DNA: TGTGCCAGCAGTTTCCAACAGCGGGAGACCCAGTACTTC. Translation: CASSFQQRETQYF.